Below, one TCR beta chain is given with its context. Its antigen is not identified. Unrecorded immune exposure was likely among donors, who were nominally healthy when sampled. This sample is drawn from a study of cytomegalovirus exposure and HLA in healthy donors. Study findings and constraints: There were some public TCRs occurring in many donors, but most TCR sequences were rare. The later analysis indicated that the majority of CMV-associated TCR beta chains appeared HLA-restricted.

PCR involved 60 Vbeta and 13 Jbeta primers. TCRdb's table, derived via immunoSEQ multiplex PCR, lists solely in-frame clones and lacks some. The sample comprises hundreds of thousands of clones, 76% of which are singletons, and roughly 0.6% rests with the top ten. The sequencing sample was made of PBMCs. The source is a man aged 18 to 29 in good health and CMV-seronegative.

The DNA of the CDR3 is TGCGCCAGCAGCCCCCGGGGTGAGAGGTCTGGGGCCAACGTCCTGACTTTC. This sequence encodes CASSPRGERSGANVLTF. The chain joins TRBV4-1 to TRBJ2-6; D might be TRBD2 (5 bases). There are 17 residues in the CDR3. V lost 4 bases and J 1 base, leaving 14 bases between the germline ends. The V gene's germline CDR1 is MGHRA and CDR2 YSYEKL.